This T cell receptor (beta chain) is from a study of memory CD4+ T cells and cytomegalovirus serostatus. Single viable CD3+CD4+CD8-CD45RO+ cells were sorted as the memory CD4+ T cells. Assay used: immunoSEQ multiplex PCR; TCRdb lists only in-frame clones, some missing. Among around 25,000 clones listed, about 76% were seen once. CDR1 is SGHRS, CDR2 YFSETQ, per germline. This CDR3 region has 14 residues. Germline trimming cut 4 bases from V and 7 bases from J; bases unmatched to any gene: 6. The receptor was isolated from an adult in good health and CMV-seronegative. The sample was memory CD4+ T cells from blood. The chain employs TRBV5-1 and TRBJ1-5; 9 bases are a match to TRBD1. The CDR3 DNA reads TGCGCCAGCAGCCCCGGGACAGGGAAACAGCCCCAGCATTTT. This sequence encodes CASSPGTGKQPQHF.